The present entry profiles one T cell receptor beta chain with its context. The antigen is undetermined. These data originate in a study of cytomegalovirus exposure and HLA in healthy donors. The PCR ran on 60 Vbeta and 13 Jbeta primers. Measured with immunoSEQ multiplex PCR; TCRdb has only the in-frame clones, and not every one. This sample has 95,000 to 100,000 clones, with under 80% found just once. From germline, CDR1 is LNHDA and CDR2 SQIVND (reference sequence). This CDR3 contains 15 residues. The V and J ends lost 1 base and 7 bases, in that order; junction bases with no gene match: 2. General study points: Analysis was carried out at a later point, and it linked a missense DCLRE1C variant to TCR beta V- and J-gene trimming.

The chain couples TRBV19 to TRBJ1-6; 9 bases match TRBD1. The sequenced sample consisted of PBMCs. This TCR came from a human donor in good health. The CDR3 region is CASSIGGQGNSPLHF. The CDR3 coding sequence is TGTGCCAGTAGTATAGGAGGACAGGGGAATTCACCCCTCCACTTT.